This TCR beta chain was sequenced for a study of blood T cell repertoires in COVID-19. Study context: T cells, B-cell-depleted T cells, or PBMCs provided the cDNA or gDNA that served as material.

Data came from immunoSEQ multiplex PCR; TCRdb stores just in-frame clones and leaves some out. The sample consists of 53,000 or so clones, approximately 79% of them appearing once. This receptor was taken from a man aged 55 to 69 with acute or convalescent COVID-19. Sequencing used peripheral blood.

CDR3 sequence: CASKQSLQETQYF. The CDR3 DNA is TGTGCCAGCAAACAGTCACTCCAAGAGACCCAGTACTTC. The gene calls are TRBV2 and TRBJ2-5; the D is unclear. V was trimmed by 7 bases and J by 1 base, leaving 10 bases between them. Germline values: CDR1 SNHLY, CDR2 FYNNEI. The CDR3 is 13 residues long.